This T cell receptor beta chain is drawn from a study of blood T cell repertoires in COVID-19 (dated by TCRdb to 2018 to 2020). Context from the whole study: The collaborator samples originated in the United States, Italy and Spain and spanned the acute and convalescent phases of COVID-19. The material from the prospective study consisted of cDNA or gDNA derived from T cells, B-cell-depleted T cells, or PBMCs. Deeply sampled blood TCRbeta repertoires from subjects exposed to, actively infected with, or recovered from COVID-19 were included in the dataset. The repertoires were released in a freely available public database intended as a resource for research on the immune response to SARS-CoV-2. The samples were drawn from two sources: the first 160 participants of the ongoing ImmuneRACE study, and over 950 subjects contributed by 6 global collaborators. Sample metadata almost always included a de-identified subject ID, COVID-19 status, age in years and sex. Where available, HLA class I and class II types were taken from metadata supplied by the sample provider and were not determined by assay-based typing. The full study reports these points: The amount of clinical and demographic metadata varied by source and participant and was provided uncurated.

TCRbeta CDR3 regions were amplified from genomic DNA using the immunoSEQ Assay, a bias-controlled multiplex PCR. The published analysis was carried out like this. Nucleated cell counts per sample were estimated from amplification of reference gene primers within the assay. To quantify the absolute abundance of each unique TCRbeta CDR3 rearrangement, sequence reads were collapsed and filtered. For each sample, productive Simpson clonality was calculated by taking the square root of Simpson's diversity index across productive rearrangements. Imported from immuneACCESS, the table was reduced by TCRdb to in-frame sequences with V and J called. These copies leave out some clones; in studies compared against another copy, an unresolved V gene accounts for under half, and the cause of the remainder is not known. V and J calls and clone size are given by that table; D and trimming were obtained from the DNA. This sample has about 76,000 clones in its table, and about 85% of those were observed once. 9.5% to 12% of the sample lies in the top ten.

One collaborating source in Seattle enrolled patients during active infection and followed them longitudinally through the course of disease. The collaborating institutions used their own protocols to collect whole blood in K2EDTA tubes. Collaborator samples were shipped for TCRbeta analysis as frozen whole blood, isolated PBMCs, or DNA extracted from either sample type. The CDR3 runs 14 residues from the cysteine to the phenylalanine. The DNA shown is the 42-base CDR3, in frame from base 1. Looking up the germline V gene (reference sequence) yields CDR1 SGHNT and CDR2 YYREEE. V has 4 bases trimmed and J has 5 bases trimmed; junction bases matching no gene number 2. This clone was recorded only once. It lacks a known antigen. No per-base quality is available; no much larger clone lies one base away.

The sequence is built from TRBV5-4 and TRBJ1-6, and TRBD1 matches 8 of the central bases. This receptor was taken from a man aged 55 to 70 with COVID-19, enrolled during active disease. Sequenced material: peripheral blood. Here the CDR3 is given as CASSMGQDNSPLHF. The sequenced DNA: TGTGCCAGCAGCATGGGACAGGATAATTCACCCCTCCACTTT.